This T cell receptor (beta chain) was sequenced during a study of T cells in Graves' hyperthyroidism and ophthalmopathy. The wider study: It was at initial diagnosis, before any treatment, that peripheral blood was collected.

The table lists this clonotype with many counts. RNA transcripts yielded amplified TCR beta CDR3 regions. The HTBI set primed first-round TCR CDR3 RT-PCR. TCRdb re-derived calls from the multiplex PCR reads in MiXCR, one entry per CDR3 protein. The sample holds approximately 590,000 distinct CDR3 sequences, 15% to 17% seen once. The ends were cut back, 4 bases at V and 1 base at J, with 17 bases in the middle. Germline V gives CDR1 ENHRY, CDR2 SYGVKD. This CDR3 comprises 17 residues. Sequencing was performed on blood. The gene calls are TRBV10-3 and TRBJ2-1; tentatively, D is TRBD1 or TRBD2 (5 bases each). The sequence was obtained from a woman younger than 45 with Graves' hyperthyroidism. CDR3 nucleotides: TGTGCCATCAGTGTAGGATCTGGGACGGCATCCTACAATGAGCAGTTCTTC. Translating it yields CAISVGSGTASYNEQFF.